This is a list of T cell receptor beta chains from one sample in a study of beta chain features in type 1 diabetes. Sequenced by immunoSEQ multiplex PCR; TCRdb stores in-frame clones only, minus some. The data contain some 360,000 clones, over 8.5% of them singletons. Sequenced sample: central memory CD4+ T cells from blood. The source is a man under 40 with type 1 diabetes. Each CDR3 is given with its conserved first and last residue. The order of the fields is CDR3 DNA, CDR3 protein, V gene, D gene, clone size, J gene. A D gene is named only where the DNA matches it firmly. Some rows mark clone size as missing; the rest say once, few, many or name a class of expanded clone.

TGTGCCAGCCAAGACGGGACAGGATACACTGAAGCTTTCTTT CASQDGTGYTEAFF TRBV10-3 TRBD1 many TRBJ1-1
TGTGCCAGCAGCTGGGGTGAAGAGACCCAGTACTTC CASSWGEETQYF TRBV14 . . TRBJ2-5
TGTGCCAGTGGGACTAGCGAGATCAATGAGCAGTTCTTC CASGTSEINEQFF TRBV28 TRBD2 few TRBJ2-1
TGTGCCAGCAGCCCAGGGAACACCGGGGAGCTGTTTTTT CASSPGNTGELFF TRBV7-2 . many TRBJ2-2
TGTGCCAGCTCACCCAGGGACAGCACTAACTATGGCTACACCTTC CASSPRDSTNYGYTF TRBV18 TRBD1 many TRBJ1-2
TGTGCCAGCAGTGAGATCCACTCTGGAAACACCATATATTTT CASSEIHSGNTIYF TRBV6-5 . few TRBJ1-3
TGTGCCAGCTCACCGACACCCACCCTAGCCAAAAACATTCAGTACTTC CASSPTPTLAKNIQYF TRBV18 . few TRBJ2-4
TGTGCCAGCAGCTATCGGGGCCTTTTGACTGAAGCTTTCTTT CASSYRGLLTEAFF TRBV5-4 . few TRBJ1-1
TGTGCCAGCAGTGGAAATTCCCAGGCTGGGGCCAACGTCCTGACTTTC CASSGNSQAGANVLTF TRBV6-6 . . TRBJ2-6
TGTGCCAGCAGCGCCCGGACAGGGTCGGACACCATATATTTT CASSARTGSDTIYF TRBV7-6 TRBD1 . TRBJ1-3
TGTGCCAGCAGCTCCCCAGGGGCGCGAAAGAACAATGAGCAGTTCTTC CASSSPGARKNNEQFF TRBV5-4 . many TRBJ2-1
TGTGCCAGCAGCCTAGGACTAGCGGGAGAGCAGTTCACAGATACGCAGTATTTT CASSLGLAGEQFTDTQYF TRBV28 TRBD2 many TRBJ2-3
TGCAGCGTCAGGCAGGCAGGCAATTCACCCCTCCACTTT CSVRQAGNSPLHF TRBV29-1 . few TRBJ1-6
TGCGCCAGCAGCCAAGACCCAGGGGGAGAAAGGTACTTC CASSQDPGGERYF TRBV4-3 TRBD1 . TRBJ2-4
TGTGCCAGCTCATTACCAGGTACAGGGGGCGTCCACGAGCAGTACTTC CASSLPGTGGVHEQYF TRBV18 TRBD1 few TRBJ2-7
TGTGCCAGCAGTTTGGGACAGGGAATCCCCGCGAACACCGGGGAGCTGTTTTTT CASSLGQGIPANTGELFF TRBV27 TRBD1 few TRBJ2-2
TGTGCCAGCAGCTTCCTACAGGGGACCACTGGTAGGGAGACCCAGTACTTC CASSFLQGTTGRETQYF TRBV5-5 TRBD1 . TRBJ2-5
TGCAGTGCCTCCGGGGGAGATACGCAGTATTTT CSASGGDTQYF TRBV20-1 . . TRBJ2-3
TGTGCCAGCAGCTCCCGACTAGCGGGAACAGATACGCAGTATTTT CASSSRLAGTDTQYF TRBV7-3 TRBD2 . TRBJ2-3
TGTGCCAGCAGCGTAGAGGCTAGCGGGAGGGGCTATGAGCAGTTCTTC CASSVEASGRGYEQFF TRBV9 TRBD2 few TRBJ2-1
TGTGCCAGCTCATGGACAGGGGAGGCTGGAAACACCATATATTTT CASSWTGEAGNTIYF TRBV18 TRBD1 . TRBJ1-3
TGTGCCAGCAGCTTAGGCCTAGCGGGACCCGGGGAGCTGTTTTTT CASSLGLAGPGELFF TRBV11-1 TRBD2 few TRBJ2-2
TGTGCCAGCAGTTTTGCGCAGGGGAGCTATGGCTACACCTTC CASSFAQGSYGYTF TRBV27 . few TRBJ1-2
TGTGCCAGCAGTTACGGCGGCGGGAGTTGGGCAGATACGCAGTATTTT CASSYGGGSWADTQYF TRBV6-5 TRBD2 few TRBJ2-3
TGTGCCAGCAGTTGGCGACAGGGCCACGAGCAGTACTTC CASSWRQGHEQYF TRBV2 TRBD1 . TRBJ2-7
TGTGCCAGCAGTTTAAAGGGACCCCTCTATGGCTACACCTTC CASSLKGPLYGYTF TRBV27 . few TRBJ1-2
TGTGCCAGCTCACCGACCTCCCTGTATACGGGCGGGGAGCTGTTTTTT CASSPTSLYTGGELFF TRBV18 . . TRBJ2-2
TGTGCCATCAGCCCCAAAACGACAGGGGAGACCCAGTACTTC CAISPKTTGETQYF TRBV10-3 TRBD1 many TRBJ2-5
TGTGCCAGCAGCCCCTCGGGGGGAGGGGCATACGGAAACATTCAGTACTTC CASSPSGGGAYGNIQYF TRBV9 TRBD2 few TRBJ2-4
TGTGCCAGTAGTATAGATCTTGCGCGGGAGGGCCGCTATGAGCAGTTCTTC CASSIDLAREGRYEQFF TRBV19 TRBD2 many TRBJ2-1
TGTGCCATCAGTGACGGGACAGATCCCTCCTACGAGCAGTACTTC CAISDGTDPSYEQYF TRBV10-3 TRBD1 . TRBJ2-7
TGTGCCAGTAGTATTACCTGGACAGGGAGGGACACTGAAGCTTTCTTT CASSITWTGRDTEAFF TRBV19 TRBD1 few TRBJ1-1
TGTGCCAGCAGTGATGGTCCTTACAATGAGCAGTTCTTC CASSDGPYNEQFF TRBV2 . few TRBJ2-1
TGTGCCAGCAGCTCAAGACAGGGGGGCACAGATACGCAGTATTTT CASSSRQGGTDTQYF TRBV7-2 TRBD1 . TRBJ2-3
TGTGCCAGCAGTTACGAGGGTCAGGGGAACACTGAAGCTTTCTTT CASSYEGQGNTEAFF TRBV6-6 . few TRBJ1-1
TGTGCCAGCAGCGCAGGGACGCCCGGGGGCATTCAGTACTTC CASSAGTPGGIQYF TRBV9 . few TRBJ2-4
TGCGCCAGCCGAATCGGACAGGGCTTTTTTGCGGCCAACGTCCTGACTTTC CASRIGQGFFAANVLTF TRBV10-2 TRBD1 few TRBJ2-6
TGCGCCAGCAGTTCGGACAGATCCCAACACATTCAGTACTTC CASSSDRSQHIQYF TRBV10-1 . many TRBJ2-4
TGTGCCTGGACTCGGACAGGGGGTGGTGGCTACACCTTC CAWTRTGGGGYTF TRBV30 TRBD1 few TRBJ1-2
TGTGCCAGCACCGAACGGACAGGAAGGGGCTATGGCTACACCTTC CASTERTGRGYGYTF TRBV5-4 TRBD1 . TRBJ1-2
TGTGCCAGCAGGGACGGACAGACCTACGAGCAGTACTTC CASRDGQTYEQYF TRBV28 . few TRBJ2-7
TGTGCCAGCAGCGGGGAACGCTGGGTGAACGAGCAGTACTTC CASSGERWVNEQYF TRBV9 . . TRBJ2-7
TGTGCCAGCAGCCAAACTTTAGCGGGAGGGCCGTGGGAGCAGTACTTC CASSQTLAGGPWEQYF TRBV7-2 TRBD2 . TRBJ2-7
TGTGCCAGCAGTTTTGAAAAGACCCAGTACTTC CASSFEKTQYF TRBV6-5 . few TRBJ2-5
TGTGCCAGCAGCTTAGGGTTCGACGGATTGAACACTGAAGCTTTCTTT CASSLGFDGLNTEAFF TRBV7-3 . . TRBJ1-1
TGTGCCAGCAGCTTGTGGACAGGGGCGAACACTGAAGCTTTCTTT CASSLWTGANTEAFF TRBV7-2 TRBD1 . TRBJ1-1
TGTGCCAGCAGCCTCCAGGGCCTGAACACTGAAGCTTTCTTT CASSLQGLNTEAFF TRBV7-9 . few TRBJ1-1
TGTGCCAGCAGCTTAGCTGGGAGAACCGGGGAGCTGTTTTTT CASSLAGRTGELFF TRBV7-9 . . TRBJ2-2
TGTGCCAGCAGTTTATACCCGGGTGGGGTTAGCACAGATACGCAGTATTTT CASSLYPGGVSTDTQYF TRBV28 . . TRBJ2-3
TGTGCCAGTAACTCCAGGGGAGTCTACGAGCAGTACTTC CASNSRGVYEQYF TRBV19 . . TRBJ2-7
TGTGCCAGCAGTTACCTGCAGAAGAACACTGAAGCTTTCTTT CASSYLQKNTEAFF TRBV6-6 . few TRBJ1-1
TGTGCCAGCAGTTTAACAGCCAACTACTATGGCTACACCTTC CASSLTANYYGYTF TRBV28 . few TRBJ1-2